The rows below give T cell receptor beta chains drawn from one sample of a study of graft-versus-host responses after intestinal transplantation. TCRdb's copy holds only in-frame clones and misses some; the assay was immunoSEQ multiplex PCR. The table shows some 40,000 clones, with 85% to 95% occurring only once. What these receptors recognize is not known. Specimen: unstimulated CD8+ T cells sorted from spleen or lymph node cells, collected before transplant. These receptor sequences come from a human donor who was the organ donor for an intestinal transplant. The CDR3 runs from the conserved cysteine through the conserved F or W. D genes are given only for firm matches. Clone size, where shown, is once, few, many, or a class for clones that have expanded.

V gene	J gene	D gene	clone size	CDR3 protein	CDR3 DNA
TRBV21-1	TRBJ1-3	-	-	CASSKYSIGNTIYF	TGTGCCAGCAGCAAGTATAGTATCGGAAACACCATATATTTT
TRBV11-3	TRBJ2-1	-	-	CASSLTLANEQFF	TGTGCCAGCAGCCTAACACTAGCTAATGAGCAGTTCTTC
TRBV27	TRBJ1-2	-	-	CASSTGTYFNYGYTF	TGTGCCAGCAGTACGGGAACTTATTTTAACTATGGCTACACCTTC
TRBV29-1	TRBJ2-3	-	-	CSGVDFTDTQYF	TGCAGCGGAGTGGATTTCACAGATACGCAGTATTTT
TRBV28	TRBJ2-5	-	-	CASSITSWETQYF	TGTGCCAGCAGTATTACTAGCTGGGAGACCCAGTACTTC
TRBV27	TRBJ1-1	-	-	CASSMGGVEAFF	TGTGCCAGCAGTATGGGGGGAGTTGAAGCTTTCTTT
TRBV5-4	TRBJ2-5	-	-	CASSLARGGETQYF	TGTGCCAGCAGCTTGGCGCGGGGCGGGGAGACCCAGTACTTC
TRBV29-1	TRBJ2-7	-	-	CSAYSETYEQYF	TGCAGCGCTTATAGTGAGACCTACGAGCAGTACTTC
TRBV19	TRBJ2-7	TRBD2	few	CASNLAGEYEQYF	TGTGCCAGTAATCTAGCGGGAGAATACGAGCAGTACTTC
TRBV27	TRBJ2-7	TRBD2	-	CASNQNALAGLTVGGYEQYF	TGTGCCAGCAATCAAAACGCGCTAGCGGGACTTACTGTGGGTGGCTACGAGCAGTACTTC
TRBV6-6	TRBJ2-7	TRBD1	-	CASSYRRGLYEQYF	TGTGCCAGCAGTTACCGCAGGGGGCTCTACGAGCAGTACTTC
TRBV5-4	TRBJ2-7	-	-	CASSPRPDSYEQYF	TGTGCCAGTAGCCCGAGACCCGACTCCTACGAGCAGTACTTC
TRBV2	TRBJ1-1	-	-	CASGSTNTEAFF	TGTGCCAGCGGGAGTACGAACACTGAAGCTTTCTTT
TRBV10-2	TRBJ2-6	TRBD1	-	CASSERDRGLSGANVLTF	TGCGCCAGCAGTGAACGGGACAGGGGATTATCTGGGGCCAACGTCCTGACTTTC
TRBV9	TRBJ2-7	-	-	CASSVDPTGGYEQYF	TGTGCCAGCAGCGTAGACCCGACTGGGGGCTACGAGCAGTACTTC
TRBV9	TRBJ2-2	-	-	CASSVSVADTGELFF	TGTGCCAGCAGCGTAAGTGTAGCGGACACCGGGGAGCTGTTTTTT
TRBV4-3	TRBJ2-3	TRBD2	-	CASSPRLAKGADTQYF	TGCGCCAGCAGCCCCCGACTAGCGAAGGGGGCAGATACGCAGTATTTT
TRBV7-6	TRBJ2-7	-	-	CASSLGGLGAEQYF	TGTGCCAGCAGCTTAGGGGGGTTAGGGGCCGAGCAGTACTTC
TRBV7-8	TRBJ2-1	-	-	CASSFSNEQFF	TGTGCCAGCAGCTTTTCGAATGAGCAGTTCTTC
TRBV7-6	TRBJ1-3	-	few	CASSLQSSGNTIYF	TGTGCCAGCAGCTTACAGAGCTCTGGAAACACCATATATTTT
TRBV5-1	TRBJ2-7	-	-	CASSASGTSSYEQYF	TGCGCCAGCAGCGCTTCCGGGACCAGTTCCTACGAGCAGTACTTC
TRBV14	TRBJ2-3	-	-	CASSDGPTDTQYF	TGTGCCAGCAGCGATGGGCCCACAGATACGCAGTATTTT
TRBV27	TRBJ2-7	TRBD2	-	CASSSGLAGTRKYF	TGTGCCAGCAGTTCAGGACTAGCGGGAACTAGGAAGTACTTC
TRBV14	TRBJ2-1	TRBD2	-	CASSQGLAISYNEQFF	TGTGCCAGCAGCCAAGGACTAGCGATCTCCTACAATGAGCAGTTCTTC
TRBV6-5	TRBJ1-2	-	-	CASSKGTGTGDGYTF	TGTGCCAGCAGTAAAGGAACAGGGACGGGCGATGGCTACACCTTC
TRBV27	TRBJ2-7	TRBD2	-	CASSLSSGSEQYF	TGTGCCAGCAGTTTATCTAGCGGGAGCGAGCAGTACTTC
TRBV7-9	TRBJ2-5	-	-	CASSFGTELQETQYF	TGTGCCAGCAGCTTCGGAACGGAGCTCCAAGAGACCCAGTACTTC
TRBV4-1	TRBJ1-5	-	-	CASSRAFYSNQPQHF	TGCGCCAGCAGCCGCGCGTTCTATAGCAATCAGCCCCAGCATTTT
TRBV4-3	TRBJ2-7	-	-	CASGPGDGLPGYEQYF	TGCGCCAGCGGTCCTGGAGACGGACTCCCGGGTTACGAGCAGTACTTC
TRBV6-1	TRBJ2-7	-	-	CASSPEQGTLGEQYF	TGTGCCAGCAGTCCTGAACAGGGAACCTTAGGCGAGCAGTACTTC
TRBV7-3	TRBJ2-2	TRBD1	-	CASSLSWGQSNTGELFF	TGTGCCAGCAGCTTAAGTTGGGGACAGTCGAACACCGGGGAGCTGTTTTTT
TRBV4-1	TRBJ2-7	TRBD2	-	CASSRGGTSGSRYEQYF	TGCGCCAGCAGCCGGGGGGGGACTAGCGGGAGTCGTTACGAGCAGTACTTC
TRBV9	TRBJ2-3	TRBD1	-	CASSPHDRAADTQYF	TGTGCCAGCAGCCCCCATGACAGGGCCGCAGATACGCAGTATTTT
TRBV19	TRBJ1-5	-	-	CASSAGSSNQPQHF	TGTGCCAGTAGTGCAGGGTCGAGCAATCAGCCCCAGCATTTT
TRBV19	TRBJ1-1	-	-	CASSSRLDSYTEAFF	TGTGCCAGTAGTAGTCGGCTGGACAGCTACACTGAAGCTTTCTTT
TRBV7-2	TRBJ2-1	TRBD2	-	CASSLGLAKYNEQFF	TGTGCCAGCAGCTTAGGACTAGCAAAATACAATGAGCAGTTCTTC
TRBV7-6	TRBJ1-1	-	-	CASSLDPQDPMNTEAFF	TGTGCCAGCAGCTTAGACCCGCAGGACCCCATGAACACTGAAGCTTTCTTT
TRBV27	TRBJ2-7	TRBD2	-	CASSPSGRSSYEQYF	TGTGCCAGCAGTCCGAGCGGGAGGAGCTCCTACGAGCAGTACTTC
TRBV29-1	TRBJ2-7	TRBD1	once	CSVGRGFSYEQYF	TGCAGCGTTGGCAGGGGGTTCTCCTACGAGCAGTACTTC
TRBV5-6	TRBJ2-7	TRBD1	-	CASSVSTGSYEQYF	TGTGCCAGCAGCGTCTCGACAGGGTCCTACGAGCAGTACTTC
TRBV5-6	TRBJ1-6	TRBD1	once	CASSAQTGDMNNSPLHF	TGTGCCAGCAGCGCCCAGACAGGGGATATGAATAATTCACCCCTCCACTTT